The rows below give T cell receptor beta chains drawn from one sample of a study of T cells after yellow fever vaccination. TCRdb analysed the 5' RACE reads with MiXCR anew, one entry per CDR3 protein. Of 450,000 to 650,000 distinct CDR3 sequences in the sample, roughly 13% are singletons; the top ten hold more than 13%. Here the sequenced sample was PBMCs, taken on the day of the yellow fever booster vaccination. The receptor source for this set is a man aged 30 to 45 who received the YFV17D yellow fever vaccine. CDR3s include the opening cysteine and the closing phenylalanine or tryptophan. Size is stated for part of the rows, as once, few or many counts, or as a class when the clone is expanded.

J	V	size	CDR3
TRBJ1-2	TRBV4-3	NA	CASSPEGSGFDGYTF
TRBJ2-7	TRBV29-1	NA	CSVRIRGTETYEQYF
TRBJ1-4	TRBV9	NA	CASSVTGVRGNEKLFF
TRBJ2-5	TRBV27	NA	CASRRGLADQETQYF
TRBJ1-1	TRBV7-9	few	CASSLAGGMTEAFF
TRBJ2-1	TRBV15	many	CATSRYSGSSGNEQFF
TRBJ1-5	TRBV12-3/TRBV12-4	few	CASMGVNQPQHF
TRBJ2-3	TRBV5-4	few	CASSLESLRTGTDTQYF
TRBJ2-1	TRBV11-3	few	CASSLGIWGDPNEQFF
TRBJ2-5	TRBV5-6	NA	CASSFWGAVKTQYF
TRBJ2-1	TRBV6-5	few	CASSGRDRGSDEQFF
TRBJ1-5	TRBV7-9	many	CASSLGGPQPQHF
TRBJ2-1	TRBV10-3	NA	CAISIEGTNNEQFF
TRBJ2-1	TRBV4-3	NA	CASSPKLQERELFF
TRBJ2-3	TRBV11-2	NA	CASSIGHLIGSSTDTQYF
TRBJ2-5	TRBV5-1	NA	CASSRGGQGPETQYF
TRBJ1-5	TRBV7-9	few	CASSLRSDQPQHF
TRBJ1-5	TRBV7-2	NA	CASSPDGNQPQHF
TRBJ2-5	TRBV7-9	NA	CASSLAEINQETQYF
TRBJ2-7	TRBV6-2/TRBV6-3	NA	CASSYQYRGYEQYF
TRBJ2-3	TRBV15	few	CATSSFPGSDTQYF
TRBJ2-7	TRBV7-2	many	CASSSGGGPYEQYF
TRBJ2-1	TRBV4-1	few	CASSQGAARSHYNEQFF
TRBJ2-3	TRBV7-9	few	CASSLNTIKDSHTQYF
TRBJ1-1	TRBV7-2	few	CASSPRGNLNTEAFF
TRBJ2-3	TRBV15	few	CATSREGSVNTDTQYF
TRBJ2-7	TRBV28	NA	CASSNTGGYEQYF
TRBJ2-1	TRBV12-3/TRBV12-4	NA	CASSSTVSGREGNVQFF
TRBJ1-6	TRBV2	NA	CASSERAYNSPLHF
TRBJ2-5	TRBV29-1	NA	CSVEGPAGTQYF
TRBJ2-2	TRBV7-2	few	CASSLVGLAGVTGELFF
TRBJ2-4	TRBV19	NA	CASSIGQPQAKNIQYF
TRBJ2-2	TRBV29-1	few	CSVLTDYTGELFF